This TCR beta chain appears in the sequencing data of a study of T cells in Graves' hyperthyroidism and ophthalmopathy. Calling Graves' hyperthyroidism stable meant ophthalmopathy did not progress within 18 months. Criteria for exclusion of patients were uncontrolled infection, other autoimmune disease, pregnancy or lactation. Using around 10 ml of fresh peripheral blood, PBMCs were prepared. Looked up from germline, CDR1 is SQVTM and CDR2 is ANQGSEA. The CDR3 spans 12 residues. The V gene end was trimmed by 4 bases and the J gene end by 12 bases; junction bases not matched to a gene: 7. RNA transcripts gave rise to amplified TCR beta CDR3 regions. HTBI primers were the set used in a first-round RT-PCR of the TCR CDR3. From the multiplex PCR reads, TCRdb called clonotypes with MiXCR, one entry per CDR3 protein. The sample has a few hundred thousand distinct CDR3 sequences, 15% to 20% seen once.

The rearrangement uses TRBV29-1 and TRBJ2-1, with 9 positions matching TRBD2. The receptor was derived from a woman in her fifties or sixties with Graves' hyperthyroidism. Sequencing was carried out using blood. CDR3 residues: CSVVIAGESQFF. The CDR3, as DNA: TGCAGCGTTGTGATAGCGGGGGAATCGCAGTTCTTC.